One TCR beta chain is described in this entry. The junction does not match germline at one end; this may be a read error. This sample is part of a study of tumor and adjacent non-tumor tissue in lung cancer. Three rounds of nested PCR, following a modified ARM-PCR protocol, produced the TCRbeta library. TCRdb reanalysed the multiplex PCR reads using MiXCR and keeps one entry per CDR3 protein. Among over 110,000 distinct CDR3 sequences listed, approximately 64% were seen once. This sample's RNA came from whole unsorted tissue. The CDR3 has 15 amino acids. The V gene's germline CDR1 is MNHEY and CDR2 SVGAGI.

The chain uses TRBV6-5 and TRBJ1-2; D is perhaps TRBD1 (5 bases). This receptor was obtained from a man aged 55 to 69 with small cell lung cancer. Specimen: lung tumor tissue. The CDR3 here is CASSVSEGSFYGYSF. CDR3 bases: TGTGCCAGCAGCGTTAGTGAGGGGTCCTTCTATGGCTACAGCTTC.